This T cell receptor (beta chain) was found in a study of T cell responses to AZD1222 COVID-19 vaccine. General study results and limits: Variant regions that are unmutated are reportedly the target of nearly half of spike-specific TCRs.

Of note for this clone: Its antigen is unknown.

Data came from immunoSEQ multiplex PCR; TCRdb stores just in-frame clones and leaves some out. The data hold 120,000 to 150,000 clones, with approximately 93% observed a single time. This receptor was taken from an adult in good health. The specimen was peripheral blood, collected on day 0 of MenACWY control vaccination.

CDR3 protein: CASSDKIDSQPQHF. The CDR3 bases are TGTGCCAGCAGTGACAAGATCGACTCTCAGCCCCAGCATTTT. This chain connects TRBV2 to TRBJ1-5; D remains unclear. CDR3 length equals 14 residues. CDR1 is SNHLY, CDR2 FYNNEI, per germline. The V end was cut by 3 bases, the J end by 6 bases, with 12 bases between.